Sequencing of this TCR beta chain was carried out in a study of Tregs in tolerant kidney transplant recipients. The CDR3 is made up of 12 amino acids. Trimming shortened V by 5 bases and J by 4 bases, and 9 bases separated the two germline ends. Germline lookup yields CDR1 SGHRS and CDR2 YFSETQ. Overall study findings and caveats: The small number of patients limits these findings pending further validation. In tolerant patients, donor-specific Tregs outgrew total Tregs, suggesting antigen-driven expansion.

Regarding this clone: The antigen remains undetermined. The CDR3 extends 3 residues past the end of the read, so its final part is completed from the germline J gene.

Related graft donors supplied nonmyeloablative bone marrow transplants, and mixed chimerism was transient. Unstimulated Tregs (CD4+CD25+CD127-) and CD4+CD25- non-Tregs were sorted from PBMCs. Here immunoSEQ multiplex PCR was the method, and the copy in TCRdb shows in-frame clones only, minus some. This sample's table reports about 6,000 clones. The receptor's source is a human patient who received a combined kidney and bone marrow transplant. The graft donor may account for some of the T cells. The sequenced sample was CD8+ T cells from blood (PBMCs), obtained 12 months after the transplant. J is TRBJ1-1 and V is TRBV5-1; the D gene is possibly TRBD1 (5 bases). CDR3 in amino acids: CASRGVGTEAFF. Incomplete CDR3 DNA: TGCGCCAGCAGAGGGGTGGGCACTGAA.